Below, 20 T cell receptor beta chains from the same sample are listed, as sequenced in a study of cytomegalovirus exposure and HLA in healthy donors. The assay was immunoSEQ multiplex PCR, and TCRdb's table has in-frame clones only and misses some. Of some 150,000 clones detected, more than 70% appear once; the ten largest clones hold about 2.2%. The material sequenced was PBMCs. The origin of the receptors is a human donor in good health.

The chain joins TRBV5-6 to TRBJ2-1; the match to TRBD1 covers 7 bases. Germline assignment: CDR1 SGHDT and CDR2 YYEEEE. The trim removed 4 bases at V and 3 bases at J, leaving 10 bases unmatched. The CDR3 runs to 16 residues. CDR3 nucleotide sequence: TGTGCCAGCAGCCGCATCTCCGGGACAGACTACAATGAGCAGTTCTTC. Protein: CASSRISGTDYNEQFF.

The chain recombines TRBV7-3 with TRBJ2-7; TRBD2 might be the D (6 bases). The germline gives CDR1 SGHTA, CDR2 FQGTGA. CDR3 size: 15 residues. The V gene lost 5 bases and the J gene lost 0 bases, with 14 bases spanning the gap. CDR3 nucleotide sequence: TGTGCCAGCAGCGCACGGGCGGGGCACTCCTACGAGCAGTACTTC. This encodes CASSARAGHSYEQYF.

This CDR3 reads CASSDMRLAGEQFF. CDR3 coding DNA: TGTGCCAGCAGTGATATGAGACTAGCGGGTGAGCAGTTCTTC. V gene TRBV2 combines with J gene TRBJ2-1, with TRBD2 matching 10 bases. Germline CDR1 is SNHLY and CDR2 is FYNNEI. The CDR3 is made up of 14 amino acids. The junction had 5 bases not matched to a gene; V was cut back by 3 bases and J by 9 bases.

The chain joins TRBV5-4 to TRBJ2-3; a weak D match, TRBD1 (6 bases). Trimming took off 0 bases at V and 3 bases at J, with 11 bases between the two ends. The CDR3 contains 15 residues. CDR1 is SGHNT and CDR2 is YYREEE in the germline V gene (reference sequence). The CDR3 sequence: CASSLGQVLTDTQYF. In DNA form, the CDR3 reads TGTGCCAGCAGCTTGGGACAGGTTTTGACAGATACGCAGTATTTT.

This chain joins TRBV28 and TRBJ2-7; D might be TRBD1 (5 bases). V lost 6 bases to trimming and J lost 4 bases, with 13 bases between them. This CDR3 is 13 amino acids long. Germline values: CDR1 MDHEN, CDR2 SYDVKM. The CDR3 sequence: CASRLGRDYEQYF. CDR3 coding DNA: TGTGCCAGCAGATTAGGCAGGGATTACGAGCAGTACTTC.

The J gene is TRBJ1-1, the V gene TRBV7-2; 11 positions match TRBD1. Trimming at V came to 4 bases and at J to 6 bases, leaving 7 bases not matched to a gene. Germline assignment: CDR1 SGHTA and CDR2 FQGNSA. The CDR3 has 15 amino acids. The CDR3, as DNA: TGTGCCAGCAGCTCTACCGGGACAGGGGGAGCTGAAGCTTTCTTT. It is translated as CASSSTGTGGAEAFF.

This clone was seen once. The chain joins TRBV19 to TRBJ1-6; D ambiguous. CDR1 and CDR2 (germline): LNHDA, SQIVND (reference sequence). V was pared by 4 bases and J by 0 bases, with 13 bases between. The CDR3 consists of 17 residues. CDR3 sequence (DNA): TGTGCCAGTAGTAACGGTCCAAGGAGCTCCTATAATTCACCCCTCCACTTT. The encoded protein is CASSNGPRSSYNSPLHF.

The sample holds a few counts of this clone. V and J are TRBV19 and TRBJ1-5, with 11 positions matching TRBD1. CDR3 length: 16 residues. V dropped 6 bases and J dropped 3; count of bases not matched to a gene: 7. CDR1 is LNHDA, CDR2 SQIVND, per germline (reference sequence). CDR3 sequence reads: CASSKGQGVNNQPQHF. CDR3 bases: TGTGCCAGTAGCAAGGGACAGGGGGTGAACAATCAGCCCCAGCATTTT. Based on the CDR3 plus reference TRBV19 and TRBJ1-5, the full variable domain is DGGITQSPKYLFRKEGQNVTLSCEQNLNHDAMYWYRQDPGQGLRLIYYSQIVNDFQKGDIAEGYSVSREKKESFPLTVTSAQKNPTAFYLCASSKGQGVNNQPQHFGDGTRLSIL.

The chain carries TRBV4-3 and TRBJ1-6; D unclear. Germline CDR1 and CDR2: LGHNA and YSLEER. The CDR3 is 14 amino acids. Trimming removed 1 base from V and 8 bases from J, with 9 bases in between. CDR3 amino acids: CASSQGLRDSPLHF. Written as DNA, the CDR3 is TGCGCCAGCAGCCAAGGGTTGCGGGATTCACCCCTCCACTTT.

This chain links TRBV10-1 with TRBJ2-7; D perhaps matches TRBD2 (5 bases). Trimming cost V 6 bases and J 1 base, with 13 bases left between them. Germline V gives CDR1 WNHNN, CDR2 SYGVQD (reference sequence). The CDR3 contains 14 residues. The chain's CDR3 is CASRDFTESYEQYF. The CDR3 nucleotides are TGCGCCAGCAGGGACTTTACAGAGTCCTACGAGCAGTACTTC.

The chain employs TRBV2 and TRBJ2-2; no definite D call. Germline V gene sequence: CDR1 SNHLY, CDR2 FYNNEI. The CDR3 length is 15 residues. V lost 4 bases, J lost 1 base, and 10 bases lay in between. This CDR3 is CASSVNSLNTGELFF. For the CDR3, the DNA is TGTGCCAGCAGTGTAAACAGTTTGAACACCGGGGAGCTGTTTTTT.

This chain uses TRBV13 with TRBJ2-1; TRBD1 matches 8 bases. This CDR3 has 17 amino acids. The V gene end was trimmed by 4 bases and the J gene end by 4 bases; junction bases not matched to a gene: 12. CDR1 and CDR2 (germline): PRHDT, FYEKMQ (reference sequence). The CDR3 DNA is TGTGCCAGCAGCTATAATGGACAGGGACTCTTGTACAATGAGCAGTTCTTC. Its translation is CASSYNGQGLLYNEQFF.

The table lists this clone with a count of one. This CDR3 reads CAWSVLGTGRTDTQYF. The CDR3 nucleotides are TGTGCCTGGAGTGTACTAGGGACAGGGCGGACAGATACGCAGTATTTT. J is TRBJ2-3 and V is TRBV30; 9 bases agree with TRBD1. V was clipped by 0 bases and J by 3 bases; unmatched bases: 7. The CDR3 has 16 amino acids. Germline CDR1 GTSNPN, CDR2 SVGIG (reference sequence).

This chain joins TRBV7-2 and TRBJ1-5; 9 bases fit TRBD1. J was trimmed by 5 bases and V by 2 bases; bases with no gene match: 10. The CDR3 spans 17 residues. CDR1 is SGHTA and CDR2 is FQGNSA in the germline V gene. The CDR3 DNA follows: TGTGCCAGCAGCTTAAGAGGCCGGGACAGGGTGGATCAGCCCCAGCATTTT. It translates to CASSLRGRDRVDQPQHF.

The chain is built from TRBV2 and TRBJ1-1; tentatively, D is TRBD1 (5 bases). Germline V gives CDR1 SNHLY, CDR2 FYNNEI. The CDR3 length is 17 residues. V lost 0 bases and J lost 4, with 18 bases in between. CDR3 region: CASSEAEQGIFGTEAFF. The DNA for the CDR3 is TGTGCCAGCAGTGAAGCGGAGCAGGGAATTTTTGGCACTGAAGCTTTCTTT.

The CDR3 is CASSPVTGGFDYGYTF. In nucleotides, the CDR3 is TGTGCCAGCTCACCGGTCACAGGGGGCTTTGACTATGGCTACACCTTC. This chain links TRBV18 with TRBJ1-2; 9 positions agree with TRBD1. V shed 3 bases and J 3 bases; nucleotides not matched to a gene: 8. The germline V gene encodes CDR1 KGHSH and CDR2 LQKENI. This CDR3 has 16 amino acids.

The chain joins TRBV5-3 to TRBJ2-2; D is unclear. TRBV5-3 is annotated as an ORF whose role is uncertain. The V end lost 4 bases, the J end lost 5 bases, and 18 bases lay between the germline ends. The CDR3 has 16 residues. As DNA, the CDR3 is TGTGCCAGAAGCCGAACCAGGTACAGAAGAACCGGGGAGCTGTTTTTT. Residues: CARSRTRYRRTGELFF.

The genes are TRBV28 and TRBJ1-1; 9 bases line up with TRBD1. Trimming took 7 bases from V and 5 from J; bases not matched to a gene: 14. The length of the CDR3 is 16 residues. The germline gives CDR1 MDHEN, CDR2 SYDVKM. This CDR3 reads CASTTPLGTGRTEAFF. CDR3 DNA: TGTGCCAGCACAACCCCCTTGGGGACAGGGCGGACTGAAGCTTTCTTT.

J is TRBJ2-2 and V is TRBV2, with 9 nucleotides matching TRBD1. This CDR3 has 15 amino acids. The trim removed 6 bases at V and 2 bases at J, leaving 4 bases unmatched. The germline V gene has CDR1 SNHLY and CDR2 FYNNEI. The CDR3 region is CASRGTGGNTGELFF. Here the CDR3 DNA reads TGTGCCAGCAGGGGAACAGGGGGCAACACCGGGGAGCTGTTTTTT. The full variable domain, completed using reference TRBV2 and TRBJ2-2, is EPEVTQTPSHQVTQMGQEVILRCVPISNHLYFYWYRQILGQKVEFLVSFYNNEISEKSEIFDDQFSVERPDGSNFTLKIRSTKLEDSAMYFCASRGTGGNTGELFFGEGSRLTVL.

This chain uses TRBV11-3 with TRBJ2-2, with 10 nucleotides matching TRBD2. The trim removed 5 bases at V and 6 bases at J, leaving 9 bases unmatched. The length of the CDR3 is 16 residues. CDR1 SGHNT and CDR2 YENEEA come from the germline V gene. The CDR3 DNA sequence: TGTGCCAGCAGCCGCCGCCTAGCGGGAGCCGCCGGGGAGCTGTTTTTT. Protein product: CASSRRLAGAAGELFF.